The rows below give T cell receptor beta chains drawn from one sample of a study of glioma-infiltrating T cells after dendritic cell vaccination. Measured with immunoSEQ multiplex PCR; TCRdb has only the in-frame clones, and not every one. Of over 55,000 clones listed, roughly 79% are singletons. The input for sequencing was blood, taken before dendritic cell vaccination. The receptors here all came from a human donor with glioblastoma. CDR3s include the opening cysteine and the closing phenylalanine or tryptophan. Each record gives: clone size, J gene, V gene, D gene, CDR3 protein, CDR3 DNA. D genes are given only for firm matches. Only part of the rows carry a size: once, few, many, or a class if the clone is expanded.

NA	TRBJ2-7	TRBV2	TRBD2	CASSESSGGFSEQYF	TGTGCCAGCAGTGAGTCCAGCGGGGGTTTCTCCGAGCAGTACTTC
NA	TRBJ2-1	TRBV9	TRBD2	CASSVGLAGYYNEQFF	TGTGCCAGCAGCGTAGGGCTAGCGGGGTATTACAATGAGCAGTTCTTC
NA	TRBJ2-1	TRBV4-1	NA	CASSQVPGNSYNEQFF	TGCGCCAGCAGCCAAGTCCCGGGAAACTCCTACAATGAGCAGTTCTTC
NA	TRBJ1-5	TRBV7-9	NA	CASSSDFGGNQPQHF	TGTGCCAGCAGCTCAGATTTCGGGGGCAATCAGCCCCAGCATTTT
NA	TRBJ2-4	TRBV7-2	NA	CASSLGGQSQYF	TGTGCCAGCAGCTTAGGAGGCCAAAGTCAGTACTTC
NA	TRBJ2-7	TRBV7-2	TRBD2	CASSLMAGGGYEQYF	TGTGCCAGCAGCTTAATGGCGGGGGGGGGCTACGAGCAGTACTTC
many	TRBJ1-3	TRBV2	TRBD1	CASSGFTGGSGNTIYF	TGTGCCAGCAGTGGGTTTACAGGGGGCTCTGGAAACACCATATATTTT
NA	TRBJ1-2	TRBV6-5	NA	CASKMGDGVYGYTF	TGTGCCAGCAAGATGGGAGATGGGGTCTATGGCTACACCTTC
NA	TRBJ2-7	TRBV7-8	NA	CASSPQGVGGEQYF	TGTGCCAGCAGCCCCCAGGGCGTAGGGGGCGAGCAGTACTTC
once	TRBJ2-3	TRBV6-4	NA	CASSDGPGTTDTQYF	TGTGCCAGCAGTGACGGGCCAGGCACAACAGATACGCAGTATTTT
few	TRBJ1-4	TRBV7-8	NA	CASSFAPPGEKLFF	TGTGCCAGCAGCTTTGCCCCCCCCGGTGAAAAACTGTTTTTT
NA	TRBJ1-1	TRBV9	NA	CASSVVSGEAFF	TGTGCCAGCAGCGTAGTTTCAGGTGAAGCTTTCTTT
few	TRBJ2-1	TRBV6-1	NA	CASSRFDEQFF	TGTGCCAGCAGCCGGTTTGATGAGCAGTTCTTC
NA	TRBJ1-1	TRBV6-5	TRBD1	CASMTGVVTEAFF	TGTGCCAGCATGACAGGGGTTGTCACTGAAGCTTTCTTT
NA	TRBJ1-1	TRBV4-2	TRBD1	CASSLYTGGTEAFF	TGTGCCAGCAGCTTATACACAGGGGGCACTGAAGCTTTCTTT
NA	TRBJ2-1	TRBV29-1	TRBD1	CSVPGGPSSYNEQFF	TGCAGCGTACCAGGGGGCCCGAGCTCCTACAATGAGCAGTTCTTC
NA	TRBJ2-3	TRBV7-9	NA	CASSPGSFSTDTQYF	TGTGCCAGCAGTCCCGGGAGTTTTAGCACAGATACGCAGTATTTT
NA	TRBJ1-2	TRBV6-5	TRBD1	CASSYVGTGRGYTF	TGTGCCAGCAGTTACGTTGGGACAGGGCGCGGCTACACCTTC
NA	TRBJ2-7	TRBV7-9	TRBD2	CASSLSYPGGEQYF	TGTGCCAGCAGCTTAAGTTATCCGGGAGGCGAGCAGTACTTC
few	TRBJ2-3	TRBV5-6	NA	CASSLNRVVTDTQYF	TGTGCCAGCAGCTTGAACAGGGTAGTCACAGATACGCAGTATTTT
NA	TRBJ2-2	TRBV5-8	NA	CASSLRQWGGELFF	TGTGCCAGCAGCTTGAGACAGTGGGGCGGGGAGCTGTTTTTT
once	TRBJ1-1	TRBV30	NA	CAWSPDLNTEAFF	TGTGCCTGGAGTCCAGACTTGAACACTGAAGCTTTCTTT
few	TRBJ2-7	TRBV5-6	NA	CASSPVPAAGGLDAYEQYF	NA
NA	TRBJ2-3	TRBV7-2	TRBD1	CASSFARDRLDTQYF	TGTGCCAGCAGCTTCGCCCGGGACAGGTTAGATACGCAGTATTTT
few	TRBJ2-1	TRBV6-4	TRBD2	CASSASGGANEQFF	TGTGCCAGCAGTGCTAGCGGGGGGGCCAATGAGCAGTTCTTC
NA	TRBJ1-4	TRBV5-1	NA	CASSLNRVREKLFF	TGCGCCAGCAGCTTGAACAGGGTGCGTGAAAAACTGTTTTTT
NA	TRBJ1-2	TRBV19	TRBD1	CASNPGQRYGYTF	TGTGCCAGTAACCCGGGACAGCGTTATGGCTACACCTTC
once	TRBJ2-7	TRBV29-1	TRBD1	CSVAETGGSYEQYF	TGCAGCGTTGCCGAGACAGGGGGCTCCTACGAGCAGTACTTC
NA	TRBJ2-1	TRBV6-5	TRBD2	CASSYSSLAGGSQFF	TGTGCCAGCAGTTACTCGAGTCTAGCGGGGGGGTCGCAGTTCTTC